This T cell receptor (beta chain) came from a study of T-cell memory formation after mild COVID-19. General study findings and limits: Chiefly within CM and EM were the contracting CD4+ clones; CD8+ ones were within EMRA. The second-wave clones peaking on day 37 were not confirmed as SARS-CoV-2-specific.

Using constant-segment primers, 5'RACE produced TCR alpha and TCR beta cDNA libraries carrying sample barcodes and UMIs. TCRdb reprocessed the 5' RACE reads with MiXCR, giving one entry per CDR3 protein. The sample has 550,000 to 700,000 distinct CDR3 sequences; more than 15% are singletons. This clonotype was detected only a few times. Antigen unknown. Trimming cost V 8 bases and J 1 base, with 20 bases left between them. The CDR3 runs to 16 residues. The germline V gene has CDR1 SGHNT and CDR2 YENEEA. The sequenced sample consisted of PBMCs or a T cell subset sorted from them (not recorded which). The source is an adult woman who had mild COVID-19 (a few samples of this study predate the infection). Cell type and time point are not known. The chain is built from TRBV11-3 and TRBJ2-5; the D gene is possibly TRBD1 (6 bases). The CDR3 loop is CASSNRERVLQETQYF. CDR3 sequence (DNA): TGTGCCAGCTCTAACAGGGAACGGGTCCTCCAAGAGACCCAGTACTTC.